This record covers a single T cell receptor (beta chain). V lost 6 bases to trimming and J lost 11 bases, with 25 bases between them. This CDR3 is 15 amino acids long. Germline values: CDR1 MNHEY, CDR2 SVGEGT. The data are from a study of Ad26.COV2.S vaccination and SARS-CoV-2 variants. Repertoires were generated with immunoSEQ multiplex PCR, while TCRdb's copy carries only in-frame clones and drops some. The data contain hundreds of thousands of clones, about 88% of them seen just once; the ten biggest clones take up 6.4%. The sample's treatment: some 20 received Ad26.COV2.S at low or high dose, single or two shots; 5 received placebo; per-sample allocation not given. Samples analyzed were those drawn on day 63 after the first vaccine or placebo injection. Expression of Wuhan-strain SARS-CoV-2 spike came from the Ad26 vector that formed the vaccine.

The chain recombines TRBV6-2 or TRBV6-3 with TRBJ1-1, with a weak D call TRBD1 (5 bases). The source of this sequence is a person aged 18-60 years who received the Ad26.COV2.S COVID-19 vaccine or a placebo. Sequenced material: peripheral blood, taken in a trial of Ad26.COV2.S vaccine versus placebo. The CDR3 DNA is TGTGCCAGCAGCCACCGACAGATGGGGCCTCCCGCGGCTTTCTTT. It encodes CASSHRQMGPPAAFF.